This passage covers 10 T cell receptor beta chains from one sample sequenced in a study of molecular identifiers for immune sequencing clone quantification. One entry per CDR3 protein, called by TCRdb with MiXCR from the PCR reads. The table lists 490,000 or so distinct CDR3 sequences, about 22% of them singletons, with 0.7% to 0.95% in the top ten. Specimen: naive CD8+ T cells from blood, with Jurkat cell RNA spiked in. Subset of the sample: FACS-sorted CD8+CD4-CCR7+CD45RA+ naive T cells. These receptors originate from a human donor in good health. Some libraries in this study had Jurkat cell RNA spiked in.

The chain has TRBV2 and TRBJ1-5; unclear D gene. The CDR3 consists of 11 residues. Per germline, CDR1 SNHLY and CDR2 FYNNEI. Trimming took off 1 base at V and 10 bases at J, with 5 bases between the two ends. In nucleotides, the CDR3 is TGTGCCAGCAGTGAAGTCGGACCCCAGCATTTT. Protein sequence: CASSEVGPQHF.

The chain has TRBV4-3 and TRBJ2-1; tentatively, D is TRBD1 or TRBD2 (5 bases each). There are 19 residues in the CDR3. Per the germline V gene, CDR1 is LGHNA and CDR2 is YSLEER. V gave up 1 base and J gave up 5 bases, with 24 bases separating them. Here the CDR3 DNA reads TGCGCCAGCAGCCAAGTCGGGTTCGGGGCCAACCCCACTGACAATGAGCAGTTCTTC. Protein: CASSQVGFGANPTDNEQFF.

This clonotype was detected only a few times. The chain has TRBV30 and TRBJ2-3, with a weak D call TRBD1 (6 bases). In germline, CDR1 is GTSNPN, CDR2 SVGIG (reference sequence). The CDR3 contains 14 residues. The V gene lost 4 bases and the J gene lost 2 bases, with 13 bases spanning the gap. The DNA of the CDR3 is TGTGCCTGGACCGTAAGGACAGCCACAGATACGCAGTATTTT. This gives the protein CAWTVRTATDTQYF.

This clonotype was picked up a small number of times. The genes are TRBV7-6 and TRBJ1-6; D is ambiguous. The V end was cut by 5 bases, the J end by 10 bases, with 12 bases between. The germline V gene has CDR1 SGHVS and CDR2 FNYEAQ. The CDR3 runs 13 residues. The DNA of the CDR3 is TGTGCCAGCAGCCCCTACAGCGGCTCACCCCTCCACTTT. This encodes CASSPYSGSPLHF.

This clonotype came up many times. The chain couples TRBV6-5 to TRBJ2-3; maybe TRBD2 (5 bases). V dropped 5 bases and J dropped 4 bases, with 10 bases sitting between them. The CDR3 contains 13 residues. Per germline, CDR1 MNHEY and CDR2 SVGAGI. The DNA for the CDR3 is TGTGCCAGCAGTACCTATAGCGCAGATACGCAGTATTTT. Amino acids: CASSTYSADTQYF.

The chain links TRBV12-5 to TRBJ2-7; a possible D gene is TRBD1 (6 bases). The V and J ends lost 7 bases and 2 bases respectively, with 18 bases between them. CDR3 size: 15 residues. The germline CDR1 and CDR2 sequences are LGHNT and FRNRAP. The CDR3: CASVTAQGSTYEQYF. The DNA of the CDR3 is TGTGCTAGTGTTACAGCCCAGGGGTCGACCTACGAGCAGTACTTC. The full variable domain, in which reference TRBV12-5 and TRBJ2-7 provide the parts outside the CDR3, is DARVTQTPRHKVTEMGQEVTMRCQPILGHNTVFWYRQTMMQGLELLAYFRNRAPLDDSGMPKDRFSAEMPDATLATLKIQPSEPRDSAVYFCASVTAQGSTYEQYFGPGTRLTVT.

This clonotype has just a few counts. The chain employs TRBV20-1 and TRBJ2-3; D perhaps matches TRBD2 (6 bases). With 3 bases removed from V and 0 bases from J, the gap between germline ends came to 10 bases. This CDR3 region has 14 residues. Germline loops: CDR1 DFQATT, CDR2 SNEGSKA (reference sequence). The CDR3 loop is CSASGGFSTDTQYF. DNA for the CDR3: TGCAGTGCTAGCGGGGGTTTTAGCACAGATACGCAGTATTTT.

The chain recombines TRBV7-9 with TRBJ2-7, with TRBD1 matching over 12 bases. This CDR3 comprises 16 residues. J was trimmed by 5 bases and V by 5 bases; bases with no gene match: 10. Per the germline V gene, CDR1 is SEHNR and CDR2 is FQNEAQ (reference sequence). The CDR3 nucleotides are TGTGCCAGCAGCCATCCTAGGGACAGGGGGCGGAACGAGCAGTACTTC. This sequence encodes CASSHPRDRGRNEQYF.

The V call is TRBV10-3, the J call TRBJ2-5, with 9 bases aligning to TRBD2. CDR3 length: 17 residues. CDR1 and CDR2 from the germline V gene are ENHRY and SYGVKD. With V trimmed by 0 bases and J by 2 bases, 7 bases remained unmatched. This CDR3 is CAISESLWTSEQETQYF. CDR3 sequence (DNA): TGTGCCATCAGTGAGTCACTATGGACTAGCGAGCAAGAGACCCAGTACTTC.

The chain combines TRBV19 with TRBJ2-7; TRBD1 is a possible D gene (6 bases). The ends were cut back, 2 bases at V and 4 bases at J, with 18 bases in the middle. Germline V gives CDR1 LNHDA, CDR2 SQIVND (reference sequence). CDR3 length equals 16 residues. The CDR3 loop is CASSIRQGMLTYEQYF. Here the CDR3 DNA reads TGTGCCAGTAGTATAAGGCAGGGGATGCTAACTTACGAGCAGTACTTC.